In its sample, the clone carrying this T cell receptor (beta chain) was seen once. Trimming took 7 bases from V and 7 from J; bases not matched to a gene: 8. This CDR3 region has 14 residues. Per germline, CDR1 WSHSY and CDR2 SAAADI. This entry belongs to a study of blood T cell repertoires in COVID-19. The wider study: The cDNA or gDNA used as material had been derived from T cells, B-cell-depleted T cells, or PBMCs.

In Seattle, patients joined the study during active infection and were tracked longitudinally. The method was immunoSEQ multiplex PCR; TCRdb's version includes in-frame clones alone and lacks a portion of them. The sample shows some 58,000 clones, around 83% of them seen only once. The sequence was obtained from a man in his forties or fifties with COVID-19, enrolled during active disease. The chain has TRBV10-2 and TRBJ2-7; 12 bases match TRBD2. The source material was peripheral blood. The CDR3 DNA reads as TGCGCCAGCATCTCTAGCGGGAGGGCCGGTGAGCAGTACTTC. Protein: CASISSGRAGEQYF.